This TCR beta chain is from a study of T cell repertoires in cytomegalovirus infection. TCRdb used MiXCR to reprocess the reads, holding one entry per CDR3 protein. The table records about 240,000 distinct CDR3 sequences, 10% to 15% of them present only once. The CDR3 spans 15 residues. CDR1 is SGHRS, CDR2 YFSETQ, per germline. Losses at the gene ends were 4 bases for V and 0 bases for J; bases not matched to a gene: 6. The TCR was taken from a human donor in good health (CMV status not recorded). Some clones in this sample may be carry-over from other donors' samples. The chain couples TRBV5-1 to TRBJ2-5; 7 bases line up with TRBD2. The sample consisted of PBMCs. As DNA, the CDR3 is TGCGCCAGCAGCCTCCTCGCGGGAGACCAAGAGACCCAGTACTTC. Translation gives CASSLLAGDQETQYF.